This entry lists 24 T cell receptor beta chains sequenced from one sample in a study of technical replicates of blood from a few donors. Produced via immunoSEQ multiplex PCR; TCRdb's table is partial and in-frame only. This table has 65,000 to 85,000 clones, just over 95% appearing once. Sequencing was performed on T cells isolated from PBMCs. Every receptor here comes from a human donor in good health.

The chain joins TRBV4-2 to TRBJ2-7, with TRBD1 as a possible D gene (6 bases). This CDR3 region has 13 residues. Trimming left V 5 bases short and J 3 bases short, with 11 bases between. The V gene's germline CDR1 is LGHNA and CDR2 YNFKEQ. This CDR3 reads CASSTGTGYEQYF. The CDR3 bases are TGTGCCAGCAGCACAGGGACCGGCTACGAGCAGTACTTC.

This sequence joins TRBV11-1 and TRBJ2-6; no clear D gene. This CDR3 spans 13 amino acids. Germline V CDR1 and CDR2: SGHAT, FQDESV (reference sequence). V lost 5 bases, J lost 5 bases, and 7 bases lay in between. CDR3 DNA sequence: TGTGCCAGCAGCGACGACAGGGCCAACGTCCTGACTTTC. This encodes CASSDDRANVLTF. Full variable domain (remainder filled in from reference TRBV11-1 and TRBJ2-6): EAEVAQSPRYKITEKSQAVAFWCDPISGHATLYWYRQILGQGPELLVQFQDESVVDDSQLPKDRFSAERLKGVDSTLKIQPAELGDSAMYLCASSDDRANVLTFGAGSRLTVL.

V gene TRBV5-8 combines with J gene TRBJ2-5; 10 positions match TRBD2. This CDR3 spans 18 amino acids. Unmatched junction bases numbered 9, after V lost 1 base and J lost 0 bases. Germline-derived CDR1 and CDR2 are SGHTS and YDEGEE. The CDR3 protein is CASSLTIGLADHQETQYF. As DNA, the CDR3 is TGTGCCAGCAGCTTGACCATCGGACTAGCGGACCACCAAGAGACCCAGTACTTC.

V gene TRBV19 combines with J gene TRBJ2-2; 11 bases are shared with TRBD1. V was clipped by 10 bases and J by 3 bases; unmatched bases: 10. CDR1 and CDR2 (germline): LNHDA, SQIVND (reference sequence). The CDR3 loop spans 16 amino acids. In nucleotides, the CDR3 is TGTGCCATCGGACAGGGGGCCAACCTAGACACCGGGGAGCTGTTTTTT. Encoded protein: CAIGQGANLDTGELFF. The whole variable domain, remainder taken from reference TRBV19 and TRBJ2-2, is DGGITQSPKYLFRKEGQNVTLSCEQNLNHDAMYWYRQDPGQGLRLIYYSQIVNDFQKGDIAEGYSVSREKKESFPLTVTSAQKNPTAFYLCAIGQGANLDTGELFFGEGSRLTVL.

This rearrangement joins TRBV6-1 to TRBJ2-1; 10 bases align to TRBD2. V lost 7 bases to trimming and J lost 7 bases; unmatched junction nucleotides: 10. The CDR3 runs to 15 residues. Germline-derived CDR1 and CDR2 are MNHNS and SASEGT. CDR3 residues: CASIPRLAGGNEQFF. The CDR3 nucleotides are TGTGCCAGCATCCCTCGATTAGCGGGAGGTAATGAGCAGTTCTTC.

The J gene is TRBJ2-2, the V gene TRBV2, with 8 bases lining up with TRBD1. Trimming cost V 8 bases and J 6 bases; bases outside gene matches: 8. Germline V gene lookup returns CDR1 SNHLY and CDR2 FYNNEI. The CDR3 length is 14 residues. The CDR3 DNA reads as TGTGCCAGCTTTCTGGGACAGGCCCCCGGGGAGCTGTTTTTT. It specifies CASFLGQAPGELFF.

V usage is TRBV4-1 and J usage is TRBJ2-7; 8 bases fit TRBD2. With V trimmed by 1 base and J by 3 bases, 5 bases remained unmatched. The CDR3 sequence is 15 residues long. Per germline, CDR1 MGHRA and CDR2 YSYEKL. CDR3 residues: CASSQVAGNYYEQYF. Here the CDR3 DNA reads TGCGCCAGCAGCCAAGTAGCGGGAAACTACTACGAGCAGTACTTC.

The chain joins TRBV2 to TRBJ2-7; the D gene is possibly TRBD2 (5 bases). The V and J ends lost 6 bases and 3 bases respectively, with 9 bases between them. The germline gives CDR1 SNHLY, CDR2 FYNNEI. CDR3 length: 12 amino acids. For the CDR3, the DNA is TGTGCCAGCAGAAACCGGGGCTACGAGCAGTACTTC. Translating gives CASRNRGYEQYF. The full variable domain, its missing parts supplied by reference TRBV2 and TRBJ2-7, is EPEVTQTPSHQVTQMGQEVILRCVPISNHLYFYWYRQILGQKVEFLVSFYNNEISEKSEIFDDQFSVERPDGSNFTLKIRSTKLEDSAMYFCASRNRGYEQYFGPGTRLTVT.

The chain carries TRBV7-6 and TRBJ2-5, with TRBD1 as a possible D gene (6 bases). The V gene's germline CDR1 is SGHVS and CDR2 FNYEAQ. The length of the CDR3 is 17 residues. Deletions cut 0 bases from V and 5 bases from J, with 19 bases between. The DNA of the CDR3 is TGTGCCAGCAGCTTAGCGAGCTTGGGGGCCGTGCGGGAGACCCAGTACTTC. This codes for CASSLASLGAVRETQYF.

The chain recombines TRBV5-1 with TRBJ2-3, with 13 bases matching TRBD2. Germline-derived CDR1 and CDR2 are SGHRS and YFSETQ. There are 17 residues in the CDR3. Losses at the gene ends were 3 bases for V and 4 bases for J; bases not matched to a gene: 8. The DNA of the CDR3 is TGCGCCAGCAGCTCCCTGGGACTAGCGGGAAGCTCAGATACGCAGTATTTT. Translation: CASSSLGLAGSSDTQYF. Combining the CDR3 with reference TRBV5-1 and TRBJ2-3 gives the whole variable domain KAGVTQTPRYLIKTRGQQVTLSCSPISGHRSVSWYQQTPGQGLQFLFEYFSETQRNKGNFPGRFSGRQFSNSRSEMNVSTLELGDSALYLCASSSLGLAGSSDTQYFGPGTRLTVL.

The chain carries TRBV28 and TRBJ1-2; tentatively, D is TRBD1 (6 bases). The CDR3 runs to 12 residues. Between the trimmed V and J ends, which lost 9 bases and 5 bases, there was a span of 13 bases. The V gene's germline CDR1 is MDHEN and CDR2 SYDVKM. CDR3 region: CASMDSGYGYTF. The CDR3 DNA reads as TGTGCCAGTATGGACAGCGGTTATGGCTACACCTTC.

The chain couples TRBV4-2 to TRBJ1-2; 7 bases align to TRBD1. CDR1 is LGHNA, CDR2 YNFKEQ, per germline. V shed 0 bases and J 2 bases; nucleotides not matched to a gene: 9. The CDR3 is 17 amino acids. The CDR3 spells CASSQDVGDRVNYGYTF. The CDR3 nucleotides are TGTGCCAGCAGCCAAGATGTAGGTGACAGGGTCAACTATGGCTACACCTTC.

This clone appeared a few times. The chain couples TRBV29-1 to TRBJ1-1; D might be TRBD1 (6 bases). Germline CDR1 and CDR2: SQVTM and ANQGSEA. V lost 8 bases and J lost 6, with 16 bases in between. The CDR3 length is 12 residues. Here the CDR3 reads CSSRGGDAEAFF. The CDR3 region has the DNA TGCAGCTCCCGAGGGGGGGACGCTGAAGCTTTCTTT.

The J gene is TRBJ2-2, the V gene TRBV11-2, with 13 bases lining up with TRBD2. From germline, CDR1 is SGHAT and CDR2 FQNNGV. This CDR3 has 17 residues. The V segment lost 5 bases and the J segment 1 base; nucleotides outside the gene matches: 4. CDR3 sequence reads: CASSGRLAGGNTGELFF. The CDR3 DNA reads TGTGCCAGCAGCGGGAGACTAGCGGGGGGGAACACCGGGGAGCTGTTTTTT.

The gene calls are TRBV7-9 and TRBJ2-5; D is possibly TRBD1 (5 bases). The germline CDR1 and CDR2 sequences are SEHNR and FQNEAQ (reference sequence). Trimming took off 5 bases at V and 1 base at J, with 11 bases between the two ends. This CDR3 is 14 amino acids long. This CDR3 is CASSPQGIQETQYF. The CDR3 coding sequence is TGTGCCAGCAGCCCCCAGGGTATCCAAGAGACCCAGTACTTC.

The V and J genes are TRBV9 and TRBJ2-1; 10 bases are shared with TRBD2. Losses at the gene ends were 4 bases for V and 2 bases for J; bases not matched to a gene: 3. The CDR3 sequence is 15 residues long. Germline V gene sequence: CDR1 SGDLS, CDR2 YYNGEE. The CDR3 DNA is TGTGCCAGCAGCCTAGCGGGAGAGCCCTACAATGAGCAGTTCTTC. This sequence encodes CASSLAGEPYNEQFF.

This clone was seen a single time. Relative to the germline gene, one junction end is altered; a read error may explain this. V gene TRBV7-7 combines with J gene TRBJ2-3; D is ambiguous. The CDR3 runs to 14 residues. Per germline, CDR1 SSHAT and CDR2 FNYEAQ (reference sequence). The CDR3 bases are TGTGCTAGCAGCTTAGTACAGAATGCAGATACGCAGTATTTT. Its protein product is CASSLVQNADTQYF.

The chain is built from TRBV6-1 and TRBJ1-5; possibly TRBD1 for D (5 bases). Germline assignment: CDR1 MNHNS and CDR2 SASEGT. V was cut by 6 bases and J by 4 bases, with 16 bases left in between. The CDR3 sequence is 15 residues long. DNA of the CDR3: TGTGCCAGCAGACCCCTCACAGGACTAAATCAGCCCCAGCATTTT. This translates into CASRPLTGLNQPQHF.

V is TRBV27 and J is TRBJ2-5, with 10 positions matching TRBD2. Losses at the gene ends were 5 bases for V and 5 bases for J; bases not matched to a gene: 8. Per germline, CDR1 MNHEY and CDR2 SMNVEV (reference sequence). This CDR3 contains 15 residues. In nucleotides, the CDR3 is TGTGCCAGCAGTCCTACTAGCGGGATCTGGGAGACCCAGTACTTC. This translates into CASSPTSGIWETQYF.

The chain carries TRBV15 and TRBJ2-7; 9 bases match TRBD1. Germline CDR1 is LNHNV and CDR2 is YYDKDF (reference sequence). Germline trimming cut 1 base from V and 1 base from J; bases unmatched to any gene: 5. CDR3 length: 16 amino acids. CDR3 region: CATSRGTGAASYEQYF. CDR3 nucleotide sequence: TGTGCCACCAGCAGAGGGACAGGGGCTGCGTCCTACGAGCAGTACTTC.

The chain is built from TRBV5-8 and TRBJ2-1; 7 bases are a match to TRBD2. Germline V gives CDR1 SGHTS, CDR2 YDEGEE. The length of the CDR3 is 14 residues. V was pared by 3 bases and J by 5 bases, with 5 bases of the junction left unmatched. CDR3 coding DNA: TGTGCCAGCAGCTCAACCGGGACTAACAATGAGCAGTTCTTC. This codes for CASSSTGTNNEQFF.

The rearrangement uses TRBV5-1 and TRBJ2-7; 7 nucleotides line up with TRBD1. Looked up from germline, CDR1 is SGHRS and CDR2 is YFSETQ. Trimming cost V 3 bases and J 3 bases; bases outside gene matches: 6. The CDR3 covers 14 residues. CDR3 loop: CASSWGQSLYEQYF. The CDR3 coding sequence is TGCGCCAGCAGCTGGGGACAGAGCCTCTACGAGCAGTACTTC.

The gene calls are TRBV6-1 and TRBJ2-1, with D uncertain. V lost 8 bases and J 8 bases, leaving 16 bases between the germline ends. This CDR3 contains 13 residues. Germline V gene sequence: CDR1 MNHNS, CDR2 SASEGT. CDR3 bases: TGTGCCAGCTGTAACGGGTACGTCGATGAGCAGTTCTTC. Translation: CASCNGYVDEQFF.

This chain connects TRBV28 to TRBJ2-7, with 10 bases matching TRBD1. The CDR3 totals 17 residues. Germline V lookup: CDR1 MDHEN, CDR2 SYDVKM. The J segment lost 2 bases and the V segment lost 2 bases, leaving 9 bases of the junction unmatched. In DNA form, the CDR3 reads TGTGCCAGCAGTTTAAGGACAGGGGGAAGATGGACCTACGAGCAGTACTTC. This gives the protein CASSLRTGGRWTYEQYF.